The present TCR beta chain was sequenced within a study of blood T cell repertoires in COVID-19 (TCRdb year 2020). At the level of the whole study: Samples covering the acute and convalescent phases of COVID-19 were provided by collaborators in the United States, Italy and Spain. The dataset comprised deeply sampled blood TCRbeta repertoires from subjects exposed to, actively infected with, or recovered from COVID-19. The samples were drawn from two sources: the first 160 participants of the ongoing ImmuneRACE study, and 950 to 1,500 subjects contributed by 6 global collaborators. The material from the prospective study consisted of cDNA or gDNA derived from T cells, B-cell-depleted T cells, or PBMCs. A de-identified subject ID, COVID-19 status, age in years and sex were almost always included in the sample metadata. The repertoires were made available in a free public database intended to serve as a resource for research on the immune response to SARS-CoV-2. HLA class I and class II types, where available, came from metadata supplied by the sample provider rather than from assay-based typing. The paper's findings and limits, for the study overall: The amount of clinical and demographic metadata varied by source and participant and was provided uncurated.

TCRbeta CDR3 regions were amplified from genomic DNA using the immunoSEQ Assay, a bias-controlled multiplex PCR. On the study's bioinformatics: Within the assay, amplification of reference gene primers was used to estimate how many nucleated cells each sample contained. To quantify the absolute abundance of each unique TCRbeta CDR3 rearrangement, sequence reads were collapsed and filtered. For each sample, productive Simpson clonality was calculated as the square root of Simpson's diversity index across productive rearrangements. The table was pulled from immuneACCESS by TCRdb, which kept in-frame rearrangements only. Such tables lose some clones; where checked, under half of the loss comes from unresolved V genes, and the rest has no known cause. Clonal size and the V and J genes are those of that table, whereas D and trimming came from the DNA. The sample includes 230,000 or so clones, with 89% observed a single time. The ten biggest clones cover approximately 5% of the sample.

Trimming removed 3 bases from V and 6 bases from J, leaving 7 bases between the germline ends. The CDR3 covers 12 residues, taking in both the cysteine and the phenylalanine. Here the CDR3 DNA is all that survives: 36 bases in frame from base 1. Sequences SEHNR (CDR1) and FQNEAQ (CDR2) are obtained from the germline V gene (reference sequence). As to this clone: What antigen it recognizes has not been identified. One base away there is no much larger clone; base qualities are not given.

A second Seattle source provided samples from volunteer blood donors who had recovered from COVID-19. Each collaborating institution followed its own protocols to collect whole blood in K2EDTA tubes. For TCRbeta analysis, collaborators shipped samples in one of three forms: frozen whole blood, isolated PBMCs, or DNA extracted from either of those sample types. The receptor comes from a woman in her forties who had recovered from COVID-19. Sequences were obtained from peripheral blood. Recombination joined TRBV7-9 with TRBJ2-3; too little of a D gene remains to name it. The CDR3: CASSFLFDTQYF. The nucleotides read TGTGCCAGCAGCTTTCTGTTTGATACGCAGTATTTT.